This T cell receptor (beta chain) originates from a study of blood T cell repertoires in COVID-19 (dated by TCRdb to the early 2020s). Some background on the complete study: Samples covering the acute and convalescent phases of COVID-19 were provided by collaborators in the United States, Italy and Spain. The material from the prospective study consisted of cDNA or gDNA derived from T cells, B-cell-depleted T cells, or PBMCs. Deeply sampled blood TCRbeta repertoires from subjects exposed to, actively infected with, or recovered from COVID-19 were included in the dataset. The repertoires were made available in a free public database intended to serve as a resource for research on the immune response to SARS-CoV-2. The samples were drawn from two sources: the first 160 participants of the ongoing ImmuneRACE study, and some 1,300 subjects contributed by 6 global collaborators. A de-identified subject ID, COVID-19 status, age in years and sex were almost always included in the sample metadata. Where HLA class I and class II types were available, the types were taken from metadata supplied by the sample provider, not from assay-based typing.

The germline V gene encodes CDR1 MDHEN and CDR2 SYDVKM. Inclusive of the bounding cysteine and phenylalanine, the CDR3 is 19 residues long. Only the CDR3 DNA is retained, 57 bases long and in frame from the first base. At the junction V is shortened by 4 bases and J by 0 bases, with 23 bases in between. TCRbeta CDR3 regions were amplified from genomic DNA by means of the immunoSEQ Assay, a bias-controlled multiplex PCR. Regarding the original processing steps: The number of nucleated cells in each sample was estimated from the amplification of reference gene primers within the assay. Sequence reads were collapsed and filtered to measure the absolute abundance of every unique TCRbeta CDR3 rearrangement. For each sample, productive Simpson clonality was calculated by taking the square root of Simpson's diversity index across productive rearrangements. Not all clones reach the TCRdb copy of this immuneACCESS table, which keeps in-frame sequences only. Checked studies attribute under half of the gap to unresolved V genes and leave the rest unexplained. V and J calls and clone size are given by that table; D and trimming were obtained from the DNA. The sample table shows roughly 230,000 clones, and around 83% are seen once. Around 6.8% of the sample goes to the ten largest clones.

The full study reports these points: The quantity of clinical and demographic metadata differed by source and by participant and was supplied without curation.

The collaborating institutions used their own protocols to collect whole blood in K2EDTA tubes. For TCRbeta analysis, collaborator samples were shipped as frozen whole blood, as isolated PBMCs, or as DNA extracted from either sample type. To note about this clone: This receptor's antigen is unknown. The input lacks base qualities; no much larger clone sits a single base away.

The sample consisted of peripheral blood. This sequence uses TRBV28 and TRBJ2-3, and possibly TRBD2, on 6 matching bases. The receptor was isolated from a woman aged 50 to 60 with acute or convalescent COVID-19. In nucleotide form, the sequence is TGTGCCAGCAGTTCCTCCACCACCCTCGGTAGCGGAAGCACAGATACGCAGTATTTT. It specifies CASSSSTTLGSGSTDTQYF.